This is a list of T cell receptor beta chains from one sample in a study of neurological immune-mediated disorders. One entry per CDR3 protein, called by TCRdb with MiXCR from the 5' RACE reads. The sample shows 24,000 or so distinct CDR3 sequences, almost 2.5% of them seen only once. The sequenced material came from PBMCs. The receptors stem from a woman between 45 and 65 years old with multiple sclerosis. Each CDR3 is given with its conserved first and last residue. The order of the fields is V gene, J gene, clone size, D gene, CDR3 protein, CDR3 DNA. A D gene is named only where the DNA matches it firmly. Clone size, where shown, is once, few, many, or a class for clones that have expanded.

>TRBV20-1|TRBJ2-7|many|TRBD2
CSAREGTRLNDEQYF
TGCAGTGCTAGAGAAGGGACTAGGTTAAACGACGAGCAGTACTTC
>TRBV29-1|TRBJ2-4|many|TRBD1
CSVEGGQVNIQYF
TGCAGCGTTGAAGGCGGACAGGTGAACATTCAGTACTTC
>TRBV24-1|TRBJ1-1|many|-
CATSDLKWGLLKYLNTEAFF
TGTGCCACCAGTGATTTGAAATGGGGCTTGCTAAAGTACTTGAACACTGAAGCTTTCTTT
>TRBV5-1|TRBJ2-3|many|-
CASSSTGTDTQYF
TGCGCCAGCAGCTCCACGGGGACAGATACGCAGTATTTT
>TRBV27|TRBJ2-6|many|-
CASSLLASGANVLTF
TGTGCCAGCAGTTTACTCGCGTCTGGGGCCAACGTCCTGACTTTC
>TRBV20-1|TRBJ1-1|medium-sized|-
CSARIPGTLNTEAFF
TGCAGTGCTAGAATTCCCGGGACATTGAACACTGAAGCTTTCTTT
>TRBV5-1|TRBJ1-1|many|-
CASSLGTNTEAFF
TGCGCCAGCAGCTTGGGGACGAACACTGAAGCTTTCTTT
>TRBV20-1|TRBJ2-7|-|TRBD2
CSAESGSAHEQYF
TGCAGTGCAGAGAGCGGGAGTGCCCACGAGCAGTACTTC
>TRBV7-3|TRBJ1-5|many|-
CASNEGFQPQHF
TGTGCCAGCAATGAGGGATTTCAGCCCCAGCATTTT
>TRBV10-3|TRBJ2-7|many|-
CAISEGSYEQYF
TGTGCCATCAGTGAAGGATCCTACGAGCAGTACTTC
>TRBV27|TRBJ2-1|many|TRBD2
CASRPGTSGFSYNEQFF
TGTGCCAGCAGACCCGGGACTAGCGGATTCTCCTACAATGAGCAGTTCTTC
>TRBV6-2/TRBV6-3|TRBJ1-2|few|TRBD1
CASSDRVPEGYTF
TGTGCCAGCAGCGACAGGGTCCCGGAAGGCTACACCTTC
>TRBV5-6|TRBJ2-3|many|TRBD2
CASSFRGLASTDTQYF
TGTGCCAGCAGCTTCCGGGGACTAGCAAGCACAGATACGCAGTATTTT
>TRBV20-1|TRBJ2-1|few|TRBD2
CSARDLGLAYNEQFF
TGCAGTGCTAGAGATCTTGGACTAGCCTACAATGAGCAGTTCTTC
>TRBV29-1|TRBJ2-7|many|-
CSVRLGITSYEQYF
TGCAGCGTCCGTCTGGGAATAACCTCCTACGAGCAGTACTTC
>TRBV12-3/TRBV12-4|TRBJ2-2|many|TRBD2
CASNWGGSTGELFF
TGTGCCAGTAACTGGGGGGGTAGCACCGGGGAGCTGTTTTTT
>TRBV9|TRBJ2-2|many|-
CASSVGGGQNTGELFF
TGTGCCAGCAGCGTAGGTGGGGGCCAGAACACCGGGGAGCTGTTTTTT
>TRBV11-1|TRBJ1-1|many|-
CASSGWSPNTEAFF
TGTGCCAGCAGCGGATGGTCACCGAACACTGAAGCTTTCTTT
>TRBV24-1|TRBJ1-5|-|-
CATSDPPSNQPQNF
TGTGCCACCAGTGACCCTCCTAGCAATCAGCCCCAGAATTTT
>TRBV5-1|TRBJ2-7|many|-
CASSGKYEQYF
TGCGCCAGCAGCGGGAAATACGAGCAGTACTTC
>TRBV20-1|TRBJ2-1|many|-
CSARSFGGSYNEQFF
TGCAGTGCTAGAAGTTTCGGGGGCTCCTACAATGAGCAGTTCTTC
>TRBV5-1|TRBJ1-1|-|-
CASSLVGMNTEAFF
TGCGCCAGCAGCTTGGTAGGTATGAACACTGAAGCTTTCTTT
>TRBV4-2|TRBJ2-1|-|-
CASSQDLSNGRAPTYNEQFF
TGTGCCAGCAGCCAAGATCTATCGAACGGACGTGCACCAACCTACAATGAGCAGTTCTTC
>TRBV11-3|TRBJ2-7|many|-
CASSPLAEYEQYF
TGTGCCAGCAGCCCGTTAGCGGAATACGAGCAGTACTTC
>TRBV5-1|TRBJ1-6|many|-
CASSLDGRGNSPLHF
TGCGCCAGCAGCTTGGACGGCAGGGGTAATTCACCCCTCCACTTT
>TRBV20-1|TRBJ2-3|many|-
CSAISTMWDTDTQYF
TGCAGTGCTATATCGACAATGTGGGACACAGATACGCAGTATTTT